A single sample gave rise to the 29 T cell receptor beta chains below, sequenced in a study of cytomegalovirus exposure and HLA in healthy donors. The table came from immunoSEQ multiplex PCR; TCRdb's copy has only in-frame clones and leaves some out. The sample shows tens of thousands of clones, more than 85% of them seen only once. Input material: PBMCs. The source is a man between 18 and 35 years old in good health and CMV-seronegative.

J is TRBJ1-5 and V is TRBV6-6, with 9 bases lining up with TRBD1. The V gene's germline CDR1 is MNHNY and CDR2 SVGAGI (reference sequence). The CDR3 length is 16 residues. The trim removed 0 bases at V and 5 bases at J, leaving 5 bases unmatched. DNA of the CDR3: TGTGCCAGCAGTTACTCTGAGACAGGGGGGGATCAGCCCCAGCATTTT. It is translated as CASSYSETGGDQPQHF.

CDR3 region: CASSPRRAAGEKLFF. The DNA of the CDR3 is TGTGCCAGCAGCCCTCGCCGGGCCGCGGGTGAAAAACTGTTTTTT. This rearrangement joins TRBV14 to TRBJ1-4; D unresolved. Germline V lookup: CDR1 SGHDN, CDR2 FVKESK. The CDR3 covers 15 residues. V shed 4 bases and J shed 7 bases, with 16 bases lying between them.

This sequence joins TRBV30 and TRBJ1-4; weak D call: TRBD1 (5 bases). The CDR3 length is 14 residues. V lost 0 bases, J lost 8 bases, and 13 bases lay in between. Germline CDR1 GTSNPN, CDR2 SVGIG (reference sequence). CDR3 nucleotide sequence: TGTGCCTGGAGTGTCGTCGGGGGTGGCGAAAAACTGTTTTTT. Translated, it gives CAWSVVGGGEKLFF.

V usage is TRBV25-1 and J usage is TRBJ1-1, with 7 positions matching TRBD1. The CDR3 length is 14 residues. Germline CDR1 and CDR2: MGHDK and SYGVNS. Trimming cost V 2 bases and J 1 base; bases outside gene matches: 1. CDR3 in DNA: TGTGCCAGCAGTGAACGGACAGGGAACACTGAAGCTTTCTTT. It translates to CASSERTGNTEAFF.

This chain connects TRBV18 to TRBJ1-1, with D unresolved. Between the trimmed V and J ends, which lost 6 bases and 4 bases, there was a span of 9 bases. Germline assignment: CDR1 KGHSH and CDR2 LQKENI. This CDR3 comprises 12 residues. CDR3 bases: TGTGCCAGCTCGCCGGAGGGCACTGAAGCTTTCTTT. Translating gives CASSPEGTEAFF.

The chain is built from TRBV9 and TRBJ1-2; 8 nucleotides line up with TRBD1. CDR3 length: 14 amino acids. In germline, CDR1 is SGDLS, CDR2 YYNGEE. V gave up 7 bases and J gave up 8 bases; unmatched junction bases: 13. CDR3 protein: CASGLHDRGEGYTF. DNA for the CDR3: TGTGCCAGCGGCCTGCACGACAGGGGAGAAGGCTACACCTTC.

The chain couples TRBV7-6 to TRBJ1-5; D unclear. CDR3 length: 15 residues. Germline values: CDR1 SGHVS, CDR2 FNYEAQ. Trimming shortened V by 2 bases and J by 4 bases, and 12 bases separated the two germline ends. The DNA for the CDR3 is TGTGCCAGCAGCTTATCCGGGATTCCAAATCAGCCCCAGCATTTT. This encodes CASSLSGIPNQPQHF.

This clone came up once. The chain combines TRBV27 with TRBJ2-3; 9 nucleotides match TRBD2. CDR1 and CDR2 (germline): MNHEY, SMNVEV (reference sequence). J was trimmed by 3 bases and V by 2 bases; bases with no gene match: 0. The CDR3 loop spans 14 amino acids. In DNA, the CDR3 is TGTGCCAGCAGTTTAGCGGGAGGGACAGATACGCAGTATTTT. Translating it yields CASSLAGGTDTQYF.

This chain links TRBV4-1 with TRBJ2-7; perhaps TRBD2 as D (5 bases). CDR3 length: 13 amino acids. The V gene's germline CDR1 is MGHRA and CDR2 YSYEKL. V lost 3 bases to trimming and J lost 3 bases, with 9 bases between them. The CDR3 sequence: CASSHAAGYEQYF. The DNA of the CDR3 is TGCGCCAGCAGCCACGCCGCGGGCTACGAGCAGTACTTC.

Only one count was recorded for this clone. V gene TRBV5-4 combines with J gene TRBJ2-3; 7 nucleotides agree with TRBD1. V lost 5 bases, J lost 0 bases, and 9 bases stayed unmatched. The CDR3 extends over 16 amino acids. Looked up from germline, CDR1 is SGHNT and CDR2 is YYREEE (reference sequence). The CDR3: CASRVGTVPSTDTQYF. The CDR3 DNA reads TGTGCCAGCAGGGTCGGGACAGTGCCTAGCACAGATACGCAGTATTTT.

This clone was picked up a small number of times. CDR3 in DNA: TGCAGCGTTGTCGACAGGGGCTACGAGCAGTACTTC. It specifies CSVVDRGYEQYF. The chain is built from TRBV29-1 and TRBJ2-7, with 8 nucleotides matching TRBD1. CDR1 is SQVTM, CDR2 ANQGSEA, per germline. After removal of 4 bases from V and 3 bases from J, the junction contained 2 bases not matched to a gene. CDR3 length: 12 residues.

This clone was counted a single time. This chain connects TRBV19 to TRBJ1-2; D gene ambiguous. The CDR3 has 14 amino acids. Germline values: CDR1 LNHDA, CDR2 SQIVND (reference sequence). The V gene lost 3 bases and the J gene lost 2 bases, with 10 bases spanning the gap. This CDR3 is CASSIRRQNYGYTF. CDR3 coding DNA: TGTGCCAGTAGTATCCGGCGGCAGAACTATGGCTACACCTTC. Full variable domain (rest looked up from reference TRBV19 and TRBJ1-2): DGGITQSPKYLFRKEGQNVTLSCEQNLNHDAMYWYRQDPGQGLRLIYYSQIVNDFQKGDIAEGYSVSREKKESFPLTVTSAQKNPTAFYLCASSIRRQNYGYTFGSGTRLTVV.

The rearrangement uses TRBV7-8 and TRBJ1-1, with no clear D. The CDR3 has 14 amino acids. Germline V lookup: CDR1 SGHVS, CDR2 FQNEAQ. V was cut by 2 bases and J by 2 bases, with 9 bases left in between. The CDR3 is CASSLNRINTEAFF. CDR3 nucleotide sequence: TGTGCCAGCAGCTTAAACAGAATTAACACTGAAGCTTTCTTT.

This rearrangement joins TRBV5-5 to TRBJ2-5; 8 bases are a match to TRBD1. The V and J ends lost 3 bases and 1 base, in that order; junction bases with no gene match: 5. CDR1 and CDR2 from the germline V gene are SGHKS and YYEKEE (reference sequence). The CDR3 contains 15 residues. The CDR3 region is CASSSRTGPQETQYF. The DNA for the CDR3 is TGTGCCAGCAGCTCAAGGACAGGGCCCCAAGAGACCCAGTACTTC.

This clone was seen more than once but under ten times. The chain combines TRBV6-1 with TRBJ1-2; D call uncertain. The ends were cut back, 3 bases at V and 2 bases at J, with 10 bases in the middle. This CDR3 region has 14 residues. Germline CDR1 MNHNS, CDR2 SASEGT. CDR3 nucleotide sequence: TGTGCCAGCAGTGACGTGACGGAGAACTATGGCTACACCTTC. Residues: CASSDVTENYGYTF.

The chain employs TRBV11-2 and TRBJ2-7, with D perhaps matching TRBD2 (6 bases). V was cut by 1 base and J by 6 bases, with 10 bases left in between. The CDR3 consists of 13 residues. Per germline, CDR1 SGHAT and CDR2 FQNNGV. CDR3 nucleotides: TGTGCCAGCAGCTTAGCGGGAGTCGGCGAGCAGTACTTC. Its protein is CASSLAGVGEQYF.

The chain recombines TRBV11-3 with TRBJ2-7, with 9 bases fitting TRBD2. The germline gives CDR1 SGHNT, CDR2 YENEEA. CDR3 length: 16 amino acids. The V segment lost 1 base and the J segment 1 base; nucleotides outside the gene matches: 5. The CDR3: CASSLAGLAGSYEQYF. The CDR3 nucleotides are TGTGCCAGCAGCTTAGCTGGTCTAGCGGGGTCCTACGAGCAGTACTTC.

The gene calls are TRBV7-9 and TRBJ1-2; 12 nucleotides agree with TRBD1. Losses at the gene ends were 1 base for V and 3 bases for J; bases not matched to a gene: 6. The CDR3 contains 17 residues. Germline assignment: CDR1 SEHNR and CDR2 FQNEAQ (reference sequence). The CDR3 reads CASSLDGTGGADYGYTF. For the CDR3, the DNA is TGTGCCAGCAGCTTAGATGGGACAGGGGGCGCCGACTATGGCTACACCTTC.

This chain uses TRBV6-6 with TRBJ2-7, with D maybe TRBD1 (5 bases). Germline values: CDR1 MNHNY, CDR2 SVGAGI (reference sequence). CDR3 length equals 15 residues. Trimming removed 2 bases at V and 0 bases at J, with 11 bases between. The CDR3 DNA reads TGTGCCAGCAGTTACGCCCCCGACAGCTCCTACGAGCAGTACTTC. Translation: CASSYAPDSSYEQYF.

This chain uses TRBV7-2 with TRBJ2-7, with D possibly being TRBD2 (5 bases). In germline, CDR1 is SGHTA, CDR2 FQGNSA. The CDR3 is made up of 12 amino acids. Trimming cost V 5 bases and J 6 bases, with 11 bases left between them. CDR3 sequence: CASSATNPEQYF. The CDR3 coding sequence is TGTGCCAGCAGCGCGACTAACCCCGAGCAGTACTTC.

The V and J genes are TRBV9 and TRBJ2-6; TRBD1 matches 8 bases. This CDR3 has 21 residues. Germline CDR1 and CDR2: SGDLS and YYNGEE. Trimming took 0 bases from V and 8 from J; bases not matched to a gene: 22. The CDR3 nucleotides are TGTGCCAGCAGCGTAGGGGCTCTGTGGGCAGGGGGCCTCTTTAGGTCCAACGTCCTGACTTTC. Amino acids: CASSVGALWAGGLFRSNVLTF.

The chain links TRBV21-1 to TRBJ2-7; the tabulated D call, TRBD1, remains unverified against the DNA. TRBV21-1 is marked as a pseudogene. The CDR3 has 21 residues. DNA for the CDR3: TGTGCCAGCAGCACCCGAAAGATAAAAGAGAAGACAGGGTGTAGTTCCTACGAGCAGTACTTC. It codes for CASSTRKIKEKTGCSSYEQYF.

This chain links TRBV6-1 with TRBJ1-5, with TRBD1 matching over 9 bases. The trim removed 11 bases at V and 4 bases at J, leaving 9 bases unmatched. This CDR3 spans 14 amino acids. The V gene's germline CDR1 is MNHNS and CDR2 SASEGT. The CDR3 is CAAGGDRVNQPQHF. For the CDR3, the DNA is TGTGCCGCCGGGGGGGACAGGGTGAATCAGCCCCAGCATTTT.

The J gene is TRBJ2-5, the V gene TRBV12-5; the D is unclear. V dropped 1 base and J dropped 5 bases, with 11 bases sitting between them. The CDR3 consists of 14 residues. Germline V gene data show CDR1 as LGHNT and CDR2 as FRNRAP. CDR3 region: CASGLGARIETQYF. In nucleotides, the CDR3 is TGTGCTAGTGGTTTGGGCGCTAGAATTGAGACCCAGTACTTC.

The CDR3 DNA follows: TGTGCCAGCAGCCCGAGGGACAGGGTACGTCCCGGGGAGCTGTTTTTT. Protein product: CASSPRDRVRPGELFF. The chain recombines TRBV7-6 with TRBJ2-2, with TRBD1 matching 9 bases. Germline trimming cut 5 bases from V and 6 bases from J; bases unmatched to any gene: 10. This CDR3 has 16 residues. The V gene's germline CDR1 is SGHVS and CDR2 FNYEAQ.

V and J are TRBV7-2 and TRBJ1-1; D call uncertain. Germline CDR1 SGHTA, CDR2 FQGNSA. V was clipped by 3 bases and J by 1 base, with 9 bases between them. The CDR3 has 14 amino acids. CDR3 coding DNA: TGTGCCAGCAGCTTGAGTGGTTGGAACACTGAAGCTTTCTTT. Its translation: CASSLSGWNTEAFF.

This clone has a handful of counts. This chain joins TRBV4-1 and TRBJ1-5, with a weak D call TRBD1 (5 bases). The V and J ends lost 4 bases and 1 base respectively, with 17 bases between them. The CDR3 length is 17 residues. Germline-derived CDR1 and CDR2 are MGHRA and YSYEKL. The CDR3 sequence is CASSLGGWGGSNQPQHF. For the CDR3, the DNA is TGCGCCAGCAGCCTCGGTGGATGGGGCGGCAGCAATCAGCCCCAGCATTTT.

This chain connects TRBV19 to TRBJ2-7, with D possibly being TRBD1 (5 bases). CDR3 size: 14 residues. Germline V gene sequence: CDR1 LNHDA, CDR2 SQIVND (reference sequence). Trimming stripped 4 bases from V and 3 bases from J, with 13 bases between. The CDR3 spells CASSSRGKSYEQYF. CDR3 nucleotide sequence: TGTGCCAGTAGTAGTAGGGGAAAGAGCTACGAGCAGTACTTC.

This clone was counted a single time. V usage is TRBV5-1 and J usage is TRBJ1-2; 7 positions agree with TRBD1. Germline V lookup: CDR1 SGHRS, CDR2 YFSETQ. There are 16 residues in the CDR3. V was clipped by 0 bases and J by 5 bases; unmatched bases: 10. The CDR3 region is CASSLAQGQSSYGYTF. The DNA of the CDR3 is TGCGCCAGCAGCTTGGCCCAGGGACAGTCTTCTTATGGCTACACCTTC.